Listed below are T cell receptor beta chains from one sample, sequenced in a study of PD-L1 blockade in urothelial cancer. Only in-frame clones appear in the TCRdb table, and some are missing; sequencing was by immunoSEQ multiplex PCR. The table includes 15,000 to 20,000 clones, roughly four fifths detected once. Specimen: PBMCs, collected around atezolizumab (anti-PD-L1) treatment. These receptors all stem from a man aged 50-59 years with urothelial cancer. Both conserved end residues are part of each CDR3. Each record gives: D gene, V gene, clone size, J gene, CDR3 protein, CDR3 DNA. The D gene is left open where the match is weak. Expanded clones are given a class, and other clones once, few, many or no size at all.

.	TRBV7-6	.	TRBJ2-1	CASSTTIRGPEQFF	TGTGCCAGCAGCACCACGATCAGGGGCCCAGAGCAGTTCTTC
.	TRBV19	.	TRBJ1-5	CASSRYREYSNQPQHF	TGTGCCAGTAGTAGATACAGGGAATATAGCAATCAGCCCCAGCATTTT
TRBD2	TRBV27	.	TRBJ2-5	CASSLSGGLAGGSQYF	TGTGCCAGCAGTTTATCGGGGGGACTAGCGGGGGGGAGCCAGTACTTC
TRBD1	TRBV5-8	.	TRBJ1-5	CASSPTGVGDQPQHF	TGTGCCAGCAGCCCAACAGGGGTAGGGGATCAGCCCCAGCATTTT
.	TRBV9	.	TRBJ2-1	CASSVLWTVGNEQFF	TGTGCCAGCAGCGTTTTGTGGACAGTTGGGAATGAGCAGTTCTTC
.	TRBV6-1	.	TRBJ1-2	CASSEHTGRGYTF	TGTGCCAGCAGTGAACATACAGGTCGAGGCTACACCTTC
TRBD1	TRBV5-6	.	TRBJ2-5	CASSWDRQETQYF	TGTGCCAGCAGCTGGGACAGGCAAGAGACCCAGTACTTC
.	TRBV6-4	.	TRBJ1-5	CASSPGGGGNQPQHF	TGTGCCAGCAGCCCCGGGGGGGGTGGCAATCAGCCCCAGCATTTT
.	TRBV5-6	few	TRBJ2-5	CASSWTRGTETQYF	TGTGCCAGCAGCTGGACGCGGGGCACAGAGACCCAGTACTTC
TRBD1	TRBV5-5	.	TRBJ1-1	CASSLLQGITEAFF	TGTGCCAGCAGCTTGTTACAGGGGATTACTGAAGCTTTCTTT
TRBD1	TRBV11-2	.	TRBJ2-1	CASGRTGDSYNEQFF	TGTGCCAGCGGCAGGACAGGGGACTCCTACAATGAGCAGTTCTTC
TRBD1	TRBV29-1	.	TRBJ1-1	CSVWLPGQGIPTEAFF	TGCAGCGTGTGGCTGCCGGGACAGGGAATCCCCACTGAAGCTTTCTTT
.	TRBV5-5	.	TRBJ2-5	CASSPTPGIQETQYF	TGTGCCAGCAGCCCGACCCCAGGAATCCAAGAGACCCAGTACTTC
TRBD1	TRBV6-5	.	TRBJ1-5	CASSTEQGSNQPQHF	TGTGCCAGCAGTACGGAACAGGGGAGCAATCAGCCCCAGCATTTT
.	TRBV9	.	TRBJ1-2	CASSEGEGNNYGYTF	TGTGCCAGCAGCGAGGGGGAGGGGAATAACTATGGCTACACCTTC
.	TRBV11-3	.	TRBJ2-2	CASSPRMRATGELFF	TGTGCCAGCAGCCCTCGTATGAGGGCCACCGGGGAGCTGTTTTTT
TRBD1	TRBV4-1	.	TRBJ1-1	CASSQGQGADTEAFF	TGCGCCAGCAGCCAAGGACAGGGTGCGGACACTGAAGCTTTCTTT
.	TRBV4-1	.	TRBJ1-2	CASSQVPTRGGYGYTF	TGCGCCAGCAGCCAGGTACCCACCAGGGGCGGGTATGGCTACACCTTC
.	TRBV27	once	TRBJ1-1	CASSPRANTEAFF	TGTGCCAGCAGCCCAAGAGCGAACACTGAAGCTTTCTTT
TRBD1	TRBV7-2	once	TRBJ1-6	CASSLDRARSPLHF	TGTGCCAGCAGCCTTGACAGGGCGAGGTCACCCCTCCACTTT
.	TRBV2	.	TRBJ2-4	CASSVTLDSKNIQYF	TGTGCCAGCAGTGTAACATTAGACAGCAAAAACATTCAGTACTTC
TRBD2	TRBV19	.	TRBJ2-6	CASASGGPSGANVLTF	TGTGCCAGTGCTAGCGGGGGACCCTCTGGGGCCAACGTCCTGACTTTC
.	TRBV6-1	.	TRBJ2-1	CASSEWGYSYNEQFF	TGTGCCAGCAGTGAATGGGGCTACTCCTACAATGAGCAGTTCTTC
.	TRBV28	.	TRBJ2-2	CASSARLRGGPGELFF	TGTGCCAGCAGTGCAAGACTCCGCGGGGGCCCCGGGGAGCTGTTTTTT
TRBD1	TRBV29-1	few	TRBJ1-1	CSVGQGWTEAFF	TGCAGCGTAGGACAGGGTTGGACTGAAGCTTTCTTT
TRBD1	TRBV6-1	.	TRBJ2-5	CASRLTGAQETQYF	TGTGCCAGCAGGCTGACAGGGGCACAAGAGACCCAGTACTTC
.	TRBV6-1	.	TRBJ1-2	CASSEGQNYGYTF	TGTGCCAGCAGTGAAGGACAGAACTATGGCTACACCTTC
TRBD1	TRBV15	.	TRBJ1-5	CATSFVTLRTGSNQPQHF	TGTGCCACCAGCTTTGTAACTTTGAGGACAGGGAGCAATCAGCCCCAGCATTTT
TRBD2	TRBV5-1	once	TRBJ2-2	CASSKLAGGAGELFF	TGCGCCAGCAGTAAACTAGCGGGAGGGGCCGGGGAGCTGTTTTTT
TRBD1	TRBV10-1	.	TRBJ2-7	CASSETIRGTGSEQYF	TGCGCCAGCAGTGAGACCATACGCGGGACAGGGAGCGAGCAGTACTTC
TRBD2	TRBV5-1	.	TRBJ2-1	CASSLEGLAGGSYNEQFF	TGCGCCAGCAGCTTGGAGGGACTAGCGGGGGGCTCCTACAATGAGCAGTTCTTC
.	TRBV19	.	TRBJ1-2	CASTTDRAYGYTF	TGTGCCAGTACCACGGACAGAGCCTATGGCTACACCTTC
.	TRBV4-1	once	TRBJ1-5	CASSQTSNSNQPQHF	TGCGCCAGCAGCCAAACCAGTAATAGCAATCAGCCCCAGCATTTT
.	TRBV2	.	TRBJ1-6	CASTLGDLPNSPLHF	TGTGCCAGCACCCTGGGGGACTTACCAAATTCACCCCTCCATTTT
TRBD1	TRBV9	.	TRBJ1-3	CASSPLGQGGNTIYF	TGTGCCAGCAGCCCTTTGGGACAGGGTGGAAACACCATATATTTT
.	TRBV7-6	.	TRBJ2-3	CASSPFGGTTDTQYF	TGTGCCAGCAGCCCCTTTGGCGGCACCACAGATACGCAGTATTTT
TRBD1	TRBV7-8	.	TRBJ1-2	CASSVGTGASYTF	TGTGCCAGCAGCGTCGGGACAGGGGCAAGCTACACCTTC
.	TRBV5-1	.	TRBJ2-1	CASSLGGFSYNEQFF	TGCGCCAGCAGCTTGGGAGGTTTCTCCTACAATGAGCAGTTCTTC
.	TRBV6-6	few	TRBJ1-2	CASSYSSQGYGYTF	TGTGCCAGCAGTTACTCGAGTCAGGGCTATGGCTACACCTTC
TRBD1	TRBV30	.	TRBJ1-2	CAWSSTGGGYTF	TGTGCCTGGAGCTCGACAGGGGGGGGCTACACCTTC
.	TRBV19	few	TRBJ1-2	CASSLQGSYGYTF	TGTGCCAGTAGTCTCCAGGGGTCCTATGGCTACACCTTC
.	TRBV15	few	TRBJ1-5	CATSRDPRDSSNQPQHF	TGTGCCACCAGCAGAGATCCCCGAGACAGTAGCAATCAGCCCCAGCATTTT
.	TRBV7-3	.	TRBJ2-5	CASSRGASETQYF	TGTGCCAGCAGTCGTGGGGCCTCAGAGACCCAGTACTTC
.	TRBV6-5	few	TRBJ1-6	CASSYSNQYNSPLHF	TGTGCCAGCAGTTACTCGAACCAGTATAATTCACCCCTCCACTTT
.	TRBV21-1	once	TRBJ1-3	CASSKRVGGSKNSGNTIYF	TGTGCCAGCAGCAAGCGGGTAGGCGGCAGCAAGAACTCTGGAAACACCATATATTTT
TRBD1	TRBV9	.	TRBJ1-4	CASSPGQGKLFF	TGTGCCAGCAGCCCGGGACAGGGAAAACTGTTTTTT